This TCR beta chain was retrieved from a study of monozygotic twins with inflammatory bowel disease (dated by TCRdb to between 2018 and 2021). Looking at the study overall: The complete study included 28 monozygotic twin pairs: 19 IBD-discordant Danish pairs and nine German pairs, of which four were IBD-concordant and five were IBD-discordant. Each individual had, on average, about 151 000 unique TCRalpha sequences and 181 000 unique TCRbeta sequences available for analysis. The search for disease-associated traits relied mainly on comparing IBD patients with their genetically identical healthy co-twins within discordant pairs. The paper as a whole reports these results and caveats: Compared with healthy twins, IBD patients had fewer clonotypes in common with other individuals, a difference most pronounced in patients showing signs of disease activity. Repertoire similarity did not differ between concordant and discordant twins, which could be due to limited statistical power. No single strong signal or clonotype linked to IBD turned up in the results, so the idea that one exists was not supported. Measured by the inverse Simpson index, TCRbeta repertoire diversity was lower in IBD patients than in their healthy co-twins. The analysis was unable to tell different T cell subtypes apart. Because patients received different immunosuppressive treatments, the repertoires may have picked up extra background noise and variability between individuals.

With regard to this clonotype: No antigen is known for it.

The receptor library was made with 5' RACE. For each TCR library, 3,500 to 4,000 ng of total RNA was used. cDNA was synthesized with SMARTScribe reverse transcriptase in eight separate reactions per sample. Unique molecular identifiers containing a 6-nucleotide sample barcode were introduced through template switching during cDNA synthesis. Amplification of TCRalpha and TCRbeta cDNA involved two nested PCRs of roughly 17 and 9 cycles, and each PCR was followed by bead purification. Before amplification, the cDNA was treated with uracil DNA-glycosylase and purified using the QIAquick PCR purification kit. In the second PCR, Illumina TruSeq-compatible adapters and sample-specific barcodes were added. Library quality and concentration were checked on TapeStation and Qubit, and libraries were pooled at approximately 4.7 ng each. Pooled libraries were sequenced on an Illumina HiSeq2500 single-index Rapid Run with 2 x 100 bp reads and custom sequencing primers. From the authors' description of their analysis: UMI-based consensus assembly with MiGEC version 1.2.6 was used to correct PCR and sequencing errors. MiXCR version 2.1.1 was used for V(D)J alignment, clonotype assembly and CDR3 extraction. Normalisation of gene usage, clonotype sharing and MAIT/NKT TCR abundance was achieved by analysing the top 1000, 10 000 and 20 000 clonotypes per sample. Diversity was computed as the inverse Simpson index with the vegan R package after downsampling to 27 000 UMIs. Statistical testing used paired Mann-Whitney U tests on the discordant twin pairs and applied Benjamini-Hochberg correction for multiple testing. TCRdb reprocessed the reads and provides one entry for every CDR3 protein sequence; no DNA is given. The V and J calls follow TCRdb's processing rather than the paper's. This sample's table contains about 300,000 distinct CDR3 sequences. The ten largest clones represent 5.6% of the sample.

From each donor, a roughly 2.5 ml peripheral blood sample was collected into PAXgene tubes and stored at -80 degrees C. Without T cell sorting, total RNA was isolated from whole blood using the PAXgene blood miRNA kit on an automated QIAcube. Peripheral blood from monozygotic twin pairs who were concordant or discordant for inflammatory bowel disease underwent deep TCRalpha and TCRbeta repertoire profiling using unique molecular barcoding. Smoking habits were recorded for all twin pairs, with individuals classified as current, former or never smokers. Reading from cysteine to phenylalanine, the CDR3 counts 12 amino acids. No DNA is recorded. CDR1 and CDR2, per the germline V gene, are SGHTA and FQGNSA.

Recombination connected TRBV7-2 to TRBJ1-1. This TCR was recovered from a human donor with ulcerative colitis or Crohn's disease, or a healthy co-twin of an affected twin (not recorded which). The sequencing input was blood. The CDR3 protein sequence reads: CASTIGRLTAFF.